One T cell receptor beta chain is described in this entry. These data are taken from a study of technical replicates of blood from a few donors. The V segment lost 8 bases and the J segment 6 bases; nucleotides outside the gene matches: 2. The CDR3 is 11 amino acids. The germline CDR1 and CDR2 sequences are MNHNS and SASEGT. Clones were sequenced by immunoSEQ multiplex PCR, and TCRdb holds only the in-frame ones, with some missing. The profile covers roughly 80,000 clones, with just under 95% appearing a single time and around 0.43% taken by the ten largest. The receptor comes from a human donor in good health. V and J are TRBV6-1 and TRBJ2-3; 7 bases are shared with TRBD1. Sequenced sample: T cells isolated from PBMCs. Written as DNA, the CDR3 is TGTGCCAGCGGCAGGGGGGATACGCAGTATTTT. It translates to CASGRGDTQYF.